A selection of T cell receptor beta chains follows, all from one sample in a study of prognosis after radiotherapy for stage I lung cancer. Each CDR3 protein is one row after TCRdb ran MiXCR on the multiplex PCR reads. Of over 45,000 distinct CDR3 sequences detected, 26% appear once; the ten largest clones hold about 7.5%. This material consisted of PBMCs, taken before or after stereotactic body radiation therapy (not recorded which). These TCRs come from a donor over 45 with non-small cell lung cancer. CDR3s include the opening cysteine and the closing phenylalanine or tryptophan. The order of the fields is J gene, clone size, D gene, V gene, CDR3 DNA, CDR3 protein. The D gene is left open where the match is weak. For some rows the clone size is stated as once, few or many, or as a class when expanded; others skip it.

TRBJ1-2	many	NA	TRBV5-1	TGCGCCAGCCGCGGGGCAAACTATGGCTACACCTTC	CASRGANYGYTF
TRBJ1-6	many	NA	TRBV7-2	TGTGCCAGCAGCTTAGTCGGGTTACCAGAGAATTCACCCCTCCACTTT	CASSLVGLPENSPLHF
TRBJ2-7	NA	TRBD1	TRBV30	TGTGCCTGGAGTGGAATCCTCGACAGGGGAAGAAGCGCGCAGTACTTC	CAWSGILDRGRSAQYF
TRBJ2-3	NA	TRBD2	TRBV4-2	TGTGCCAGCAGCCAATCACTTCCCGGACTAGCTTACACAGATACGCAGTATTTT	CASSQSLPGLAYTDTQYF
TRBJ1-1	many	TRBD1	TRBV15	TGTGCCACCAGCAGCCGGGACAGGGGGCTACGCACTGAAGCTTTCTTT	CATSSRDRGLRTEAFF
TRBJ1-1	many	TRBD1	TRBV15	TGTGCCACCAGCAGGGACAGGGTTTACACTGAAGCTTTCTTT	CATSRDRVYTEAFF
TRBJ2-3	many	NA	TRBV5-1	TGCGCCAGCAGCTTGGAAATGAGGACTGCAGCCGGCACAGATACGCAGTATTTT	CASSLEMRTAAGTDTQYF
TRBJ1-1	many	NA	TRBV5-1	TGCGCCAGCAGCTTAAGACGGCAGACGAACACTGAAGCTTTCTTT	CASSLRRQTNTEAFF
TRBJ2-7	many	NA	TRBV11-2	TGTGCCAGCACCCAGCCGGCGGTATCCTACGAGCAGTACTTC	CASTQPAVSYEQYF
TRBJ2-4	many	TRBD1	TRBV12-3/TRBV12-4	TGTGCCAGCAGTCTCCAGGGGGTGGCCAAAAACATTCAGTACTTC	CASSLQGVAKNIQYF
TRBJ1-2	many	TRBD1	TRBV6-1	TGTGCCAGCAGGTCCGGGACAGCTACCCATGGCTACACCTTC	CASRSGTATHGYTF
TRBJ1-1	many	NA	TRBV20-1	TGCAGTGCTAGGGCCGTCACCACTGAAGCTTTCTTT	CSARAVTTEAFF
TRBJ1-2	many	NA	TRBV14	TGTGCCAGCAGTTTAGGGGTGACCCCCTATGGCTACACCTTC	CASSLGVTPYGYTF
TRBJ1-5	many	NA	TRBV12-3/TRBV12-4	TGTGCCAGCAGCTCTACAGTATCTCGGAATCAGCCCCAGCATTTT	CASSSTVSRNQPQHF
TRBJ1-2	NA	NA	TRBV28	TGTGCCAGCATGAGACAGTGGATCTATGGCTACACCTTC	CASMRQWIYGYTF
TRBJ2-5	many	NA	TRBV19	TGTGCCAGTAGTATAGCGGCAAGGGAGACCCAGTACTTC	CASSIAARETQYF
TRBJ2-5	many	NA	TRBV6-1	TGTGCCAGCAGTCCCAGGGTCCAAGAGACCCAGTACTTC	CASSPRVQETQYF
TRBJ1-5	many	NA	TRBV4-2	TGTGCCAGCAGCCAGGGCCTTGGAGGGGGGCAGCCCCAGCATTTT	CASSQGLGGGQPQHF
TRBJ2-7	many	NA	TRBV27	TGTGCCAGCAGTTCCCCCCGGACGGGTATCCGGACGGGCTACGAGCAGTACTTC	CASSSPRTGIRTGYEQYF
TRBJ2-1	many	TRBD2	TRBV6-1	TGTGCCAGCAGACCTAGCGGGGGGGCCGTCTATGAGCAGTTCTTC	CASRPSGGAVYEQFF
TRBJ2-3	many	TRBD2	TRBV7-2	TGTGCCAGCAGCTTAGGGTTGAGCGGGGGTGGTGCAGATACGCAGTATTTT	CASSLGLSGGGADTQYF
TRBJ1-1	many	NA	TRBV12-3/TRBV12-4	TGTGCCAGCAGCCCCGGGTTCGAAGCTTTCTTT	CASSPGFEAFF
TRBJ2-3	many	NA	TRBV7-9	TGTGCCAGCAGCCCCCCTGGGGGTGCCACAGATACGCAGTATTTT	CASSPPGGATDTQYF
TRBJ1-3	many	NA	TRBV10-3	TGTGCCATCAGTGAGAGGCGGGGGGATCCCTCTGGAAACACCATATATTTT	CAISERRGDPSGNTIYF
TRBJ2-5	many	TRBD2	TRBV20-1	TGCAGTGCTAGAGATCCGCCTAGCGGGGGAGACCAAGAGACCCAGTACTTC	CSARDPPSGGDQETQYF
TRBJ2-3	many	TRBD2	TRBV20-1	TGCAGTGCAGGTAGCGGGGGCACAGATACGCAGTATTTT	CSAGSGGTDTQYF
TRBJ1-3	NA	NA	TRBV28	TGTGCCAACAGTACGGTTGGAAACACCATATATTTT	CANSTVGNTIYF
TRBJ1-3	many	TRBD1	TRBV4-1	TGCGCCAGCAGTAACACTGACAGGGCCTCTGGAAACACCATATATTTT	CASSNTDRASGNTIYF
TRBJ2-2	many	NA	TRBV6-1	TGTGCCAGCAGCCGGGGCAGTGGTACCGGGGAGCTGCTTTTT	CASSRGSGTGELLF
TRBJ2-3	many	TRBD2	TRBV11-2	TGTGCCAGCAGCTTAAAAGCGGGGGGGCGCACAGATACGCAGTATTTT	CASSLKAGGRTDTQYF
TRBJ2-1	many	NA	TRBV12-5	TGTGCTAGTGGTTTGGGGGGGCGGCAGTTCTTC	CASGLGGRQFF
TRBJ1-1	NA	NA	TRBV29-1	TGCAGAGTTGTGCCCTTCTCCACGGGGGCTTTCTTT	CRVVPFSTGAFF
TRBJ2-3	NA	NA	TRBV18	TGTGCCAGCTCACCAAGGCAGGGAGGCACAGATACGCAGTATTTT	CASSPRQGGTDTQYF
TRBJ2-3	once	NA	TRBV6-2/TRBV6-3	TGTGCCAGCAGTCAGGGACGAAGCACATATACGCAGTATTTT	CASSQGRSTYTQYF
TRBJ1-4	many	NA	TRBV6-1	TGTGCCAGCAGTGACAGGGTTAGCGAAAAACTGTTTTTT	CASSDRVSEKLFF
TRBJ2-5	many	NA	TRBV12-3/TRBV12-4	TGTGCCAGCAGTTCGCGGGGAGAGACCCAGTACTTC	CASSSRGETQYF
TRBJ2-6	many	NA	TRBV6-1	TGTGCCAGCAGTCGGGCCCTCTCTGGGGCCAACGTCCTGACTTTC	CASSRALSGANVLTF
TRBJ2-4	many	NA	TRBV28	TGTGCCAGCAGTTTATCGGGTGGAAACATTCAGTACTTC	CASSLSGGNIQYF
TRBJ2-2	many	TRBD2	TRBV6-1	TGTGCCAGCAGACGACTAGCGGGGGGGCTCGGCGGGGAGCTGTTTTTT	CASRRLAGGLGGELFF
TRBJ1-1	many	NA	TRBV20-1	TGCAGTGCTAACCTCGGGCCGGGCACTGAAGCTTTCTTT	CSANLGPGTEAFF
TRBJ2-3	many	TRBD1	TRBV20-1	TGCAGTGCTCCCGGACAGGCTATGAGAGATACGCAGTATTTT	CSAPGQAMRDTQYF
TRBJ2-2	medium-sized	NA	TRBV2	TGTGCCAGCACCCGACACGAAAGAGACGGGGAGCTGTTTTTT	CASTRHERDGELFF
TRBJ1-4	many	TRBD1	TRBV9	TGTGCCAGCAGCGAGAGGACAGGGGGGGAGGAAAAACTGTTTTTT	CASSERTGGEEKLFF
TRBJ2-3	NA	TRBD2	TRBV20-1	TGCAGTGCTACCGGAGCAGCGGGGGAAACAGATAAGCAGTATTTT	CSATGAAGETDKQYF